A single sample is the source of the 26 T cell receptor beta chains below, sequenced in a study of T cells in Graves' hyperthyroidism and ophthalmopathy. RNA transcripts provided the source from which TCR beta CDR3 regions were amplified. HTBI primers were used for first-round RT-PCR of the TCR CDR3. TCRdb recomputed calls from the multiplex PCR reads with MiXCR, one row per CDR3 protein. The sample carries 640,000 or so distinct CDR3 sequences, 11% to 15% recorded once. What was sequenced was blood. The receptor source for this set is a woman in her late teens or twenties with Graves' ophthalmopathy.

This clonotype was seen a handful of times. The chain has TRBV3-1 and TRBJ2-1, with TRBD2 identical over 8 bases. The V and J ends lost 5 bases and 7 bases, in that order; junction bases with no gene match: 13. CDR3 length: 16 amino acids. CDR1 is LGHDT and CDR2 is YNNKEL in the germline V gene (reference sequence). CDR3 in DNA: TGTGCCAGCAGCAGCCCGGGAGGGCTGTTTGGGAATGAGCAGTTCTTC. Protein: CASSSPGGLFGNEQFF.

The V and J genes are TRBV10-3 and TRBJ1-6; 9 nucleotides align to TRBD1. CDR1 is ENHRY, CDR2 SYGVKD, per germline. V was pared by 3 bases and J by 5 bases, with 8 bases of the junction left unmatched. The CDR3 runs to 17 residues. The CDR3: CAISDTGGNMDNSPLHF. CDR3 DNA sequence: TGTGCCATCAGTGATACAGGGGGCAATATGGATAATTCACCCCTCCACTTT.

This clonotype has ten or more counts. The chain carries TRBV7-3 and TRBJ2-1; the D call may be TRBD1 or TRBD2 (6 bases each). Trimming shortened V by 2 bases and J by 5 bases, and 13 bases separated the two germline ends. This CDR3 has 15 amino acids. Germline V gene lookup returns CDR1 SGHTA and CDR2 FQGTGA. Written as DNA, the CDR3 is TGTGCCAGCAGCTTAGACGGGGGACAAAACAATGAGCAGTTCTTC. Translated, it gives CASSLDGGQNNEQFF.

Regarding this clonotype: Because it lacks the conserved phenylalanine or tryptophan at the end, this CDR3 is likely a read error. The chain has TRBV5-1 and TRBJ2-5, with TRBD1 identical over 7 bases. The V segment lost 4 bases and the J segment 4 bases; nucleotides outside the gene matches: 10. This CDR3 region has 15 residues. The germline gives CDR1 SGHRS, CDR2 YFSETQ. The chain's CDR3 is CASSATGDKGETQYL. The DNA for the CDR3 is TGCGCCAGCAGCGCCACAGGGGACAAAGGAGAGACCCAGTACCTC.

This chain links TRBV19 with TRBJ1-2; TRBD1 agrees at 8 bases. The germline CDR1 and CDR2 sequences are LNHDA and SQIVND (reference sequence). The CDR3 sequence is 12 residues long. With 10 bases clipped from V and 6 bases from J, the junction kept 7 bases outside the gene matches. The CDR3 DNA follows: TGTGCCATTCTGACAGGGGTGAATGGCTACACCTTC. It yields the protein CAILTGVNGYTF.

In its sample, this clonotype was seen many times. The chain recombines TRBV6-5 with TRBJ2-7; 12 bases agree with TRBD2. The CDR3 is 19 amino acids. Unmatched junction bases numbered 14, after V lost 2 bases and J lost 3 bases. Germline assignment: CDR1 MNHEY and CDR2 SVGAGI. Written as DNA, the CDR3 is TGTGCCAGCAGTTACGGTTCGGCTAGCGGGAGGGTTGAAAGCTACGAGCAGTACTTC. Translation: CASSYGSASGRVESYEQYF.

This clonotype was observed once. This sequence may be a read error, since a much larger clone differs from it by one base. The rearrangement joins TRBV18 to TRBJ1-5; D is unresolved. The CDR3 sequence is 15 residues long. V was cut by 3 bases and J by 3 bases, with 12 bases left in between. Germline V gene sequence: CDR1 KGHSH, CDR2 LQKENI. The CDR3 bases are TGTGCCAGCTCACCGGCGGCAAATATCAATCAGCCCCAGCATTTT. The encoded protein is CASSPAANINQPQHF. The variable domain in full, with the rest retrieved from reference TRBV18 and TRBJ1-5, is NAGVMQNPRHLVRRRGQEARLRCSPMKGHSHVYWYRQLPEEGLKFMVYLQKENIIDESGMPKERFSAEFPKEGPSILRIQQVVRGDSAAYFCASSPAANINQPQHFGDGTRLSIL.

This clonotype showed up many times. The CDR3 DNA sequence: TGTGCCAGCAGCTCCCGGACTAGCGAGACCTACGAGCAGTACTTC. As protein: CASSSRTSETYEQYF. This chain connects TRBV7-3 to TRBJ2-7; 9 bases line up with TRBD2. The CDR3 consists of 15 residues. From germline, CDR1 is SGHTA and CDR2 FQGTGA. V lost 4 bases to trimming and J lost 2 bases; unmatched junction nucleotides: 6.

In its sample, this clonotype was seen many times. CDR3: CASSLSTSFADTQYF. CDR3 DNA sequence: TGTGCCAGCAGTTTATCCACTAGCTTTGCAGATACGCAGTATTTT. This chain joins TRBV27 and TRBJ2-3, with TRBD2 as a possible D gene (6 bases). V was trimmed by 0 bases and J by 4 bases, leaving 11 bases between them. This CDR3 spans 15 amino acids. From germline, CDR1 is MNHEY and CDR2 SMNVEV (reference sequence).

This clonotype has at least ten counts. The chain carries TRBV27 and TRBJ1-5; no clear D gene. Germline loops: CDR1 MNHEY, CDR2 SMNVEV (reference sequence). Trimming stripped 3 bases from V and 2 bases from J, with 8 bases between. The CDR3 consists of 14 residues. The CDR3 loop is CASSFWGGNQPQHF. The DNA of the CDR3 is TGTGCCAGCAGTTTCTGGGGAGGCAATCAGCCCCAGCATTTT.

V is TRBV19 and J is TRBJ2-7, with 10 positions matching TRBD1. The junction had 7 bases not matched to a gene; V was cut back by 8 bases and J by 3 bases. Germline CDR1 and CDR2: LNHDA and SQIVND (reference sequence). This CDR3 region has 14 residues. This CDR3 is CASRPGQGFYEQYF. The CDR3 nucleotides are TGTGCCAGTCGCCCGGGACAGGGGTTCTACGAGCAGTACTTC.

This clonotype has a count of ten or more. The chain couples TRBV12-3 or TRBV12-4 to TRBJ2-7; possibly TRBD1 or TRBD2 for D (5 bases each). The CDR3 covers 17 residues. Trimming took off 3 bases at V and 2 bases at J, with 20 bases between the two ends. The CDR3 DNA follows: TGTGCCAGCAGTTTGTCGGAACCGTGGGACGCAGCCTACGAGCAGTACTTC. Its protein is CASSLSEPWDAAYEQYF.

The CDR3 here is CATSRPPGERVWWDEQYF. CDR3 nucleotides: TGTGCCACCAGCCGCCCGCCGGGCGAGCGGGTATGGTGGGACGAGCAGTACTTC. This chain connects TRBV15 to TRBJ2-7, with a weak D call TRBD2 (6 bases). Trimming took off 5 bases at V and 5 bases at J, with 28 bases between the two ends. This CDR3 has 18 amino acids. Germline assignment: CDR1 LNHNV and CDR2 YYDKDF (reference sequence).

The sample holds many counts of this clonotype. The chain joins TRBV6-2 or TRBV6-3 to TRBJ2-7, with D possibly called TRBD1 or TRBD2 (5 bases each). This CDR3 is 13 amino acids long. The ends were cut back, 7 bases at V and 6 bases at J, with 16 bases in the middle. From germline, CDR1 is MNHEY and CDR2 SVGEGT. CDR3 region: CASIRDPFGEQYF. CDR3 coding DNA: TGTGCCAGCATCCGGGACCCTTTTGGCGAGCAGTACTTC.

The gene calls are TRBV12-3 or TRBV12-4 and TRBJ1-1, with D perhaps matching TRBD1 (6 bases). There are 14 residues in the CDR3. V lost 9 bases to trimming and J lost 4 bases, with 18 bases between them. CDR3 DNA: TGTGCCAGAACCGAGCGGGGGGGGCGCACTGAAGCTTTCTTT. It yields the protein CARTERGGRTEAFF.

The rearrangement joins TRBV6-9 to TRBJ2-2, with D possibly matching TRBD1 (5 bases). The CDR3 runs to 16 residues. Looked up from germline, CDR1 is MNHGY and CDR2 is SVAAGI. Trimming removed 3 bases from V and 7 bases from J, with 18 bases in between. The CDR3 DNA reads TGTGCCAGCAGTTACGAGGCAGGGTCGGTCAACGGGGAGCTGTTTTTT. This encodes CASSYEAGSVNGELFF.

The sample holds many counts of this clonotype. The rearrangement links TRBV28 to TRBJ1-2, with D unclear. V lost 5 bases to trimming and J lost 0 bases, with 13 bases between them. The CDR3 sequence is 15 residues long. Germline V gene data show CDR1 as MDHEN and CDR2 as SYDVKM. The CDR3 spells CASSLPLASNYGYTF. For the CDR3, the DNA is TGTGCCAGCAGTCTACCCCTTGCGTCTAACTATGGCTACACCTTC.

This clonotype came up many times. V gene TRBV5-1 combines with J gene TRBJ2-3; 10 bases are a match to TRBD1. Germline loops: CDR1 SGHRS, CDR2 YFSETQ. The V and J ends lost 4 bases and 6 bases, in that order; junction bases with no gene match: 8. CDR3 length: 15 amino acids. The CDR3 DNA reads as TGCGCCAGCAGCCCCCGGGGGACAGGGGTGGATACGCAGTATTTT. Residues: CASSPRGTGVDTQYF.

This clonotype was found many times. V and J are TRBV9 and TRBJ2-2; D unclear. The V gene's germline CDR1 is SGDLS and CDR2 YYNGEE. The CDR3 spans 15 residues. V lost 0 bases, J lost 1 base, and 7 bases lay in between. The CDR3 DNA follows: TGTGCCAGCAGCGTAGAGATTAGGAACACCGGGGAGCTGTTTTTT. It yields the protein CASSVEIRNTGELFF.

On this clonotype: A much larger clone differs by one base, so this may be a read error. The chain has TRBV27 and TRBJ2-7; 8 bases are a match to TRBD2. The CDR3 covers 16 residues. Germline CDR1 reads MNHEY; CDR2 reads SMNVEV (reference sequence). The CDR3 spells CASSLEREGLGDERYF. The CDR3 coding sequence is TGTGCCAGCAGTTTAGAACGGGAGGGCCTAGGGGACGAGCGGTACTTC.

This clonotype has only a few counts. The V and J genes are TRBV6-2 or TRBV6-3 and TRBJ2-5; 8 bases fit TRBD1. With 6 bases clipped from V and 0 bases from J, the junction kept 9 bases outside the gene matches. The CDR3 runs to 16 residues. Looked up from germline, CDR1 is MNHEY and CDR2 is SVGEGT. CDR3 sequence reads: CASSYPPGQDQETQYF. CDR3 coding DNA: TGTGCCAGCAGCTACCCACCGGGACAGGACCAAGAGACCCAGTACTTC.

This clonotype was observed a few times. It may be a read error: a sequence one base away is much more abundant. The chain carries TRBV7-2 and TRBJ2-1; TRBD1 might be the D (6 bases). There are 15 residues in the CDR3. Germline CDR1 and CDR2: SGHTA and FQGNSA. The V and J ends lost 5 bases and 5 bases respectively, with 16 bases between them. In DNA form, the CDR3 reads TGTGCCAGCAGCCAGGGGCTAAGAGGGCACAATGAGCAGTTCTTC. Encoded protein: CASSQGLRGHNEQFF.

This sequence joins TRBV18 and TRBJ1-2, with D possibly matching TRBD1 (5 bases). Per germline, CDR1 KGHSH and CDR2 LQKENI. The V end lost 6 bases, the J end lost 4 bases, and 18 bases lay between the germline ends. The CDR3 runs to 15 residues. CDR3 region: CASSWKGVSSYGYTF. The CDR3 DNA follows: TGTGCCAGCTCCTGGAAAGGGGTCTCCAGCTATGGCTACACCTTC.

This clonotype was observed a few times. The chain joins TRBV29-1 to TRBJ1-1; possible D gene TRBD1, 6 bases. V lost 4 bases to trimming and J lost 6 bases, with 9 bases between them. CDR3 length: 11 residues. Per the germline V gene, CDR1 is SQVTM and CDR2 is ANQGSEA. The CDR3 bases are TGCAGCGTTGGAGGGACACCTGAAGCTTTCTTT. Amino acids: CSVGGTPEAFF. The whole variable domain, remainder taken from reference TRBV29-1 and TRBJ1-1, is SAVISQKPSRDICQRGTSLTIQCQVDSQVTMMFWYRQQPGQSLTLIATANQGSEATYESGFVIDKFPISRPNLTFSTLTVSNMSPEDSSIYLCSVGGTPEAFFGQGTRLTVV.

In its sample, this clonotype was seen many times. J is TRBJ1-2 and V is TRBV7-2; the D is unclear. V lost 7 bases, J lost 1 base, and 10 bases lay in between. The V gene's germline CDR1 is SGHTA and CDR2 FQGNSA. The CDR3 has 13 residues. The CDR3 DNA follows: TGTGCCAGCACCAAAGCAAATAACTATGGCTACACCTTC. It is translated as CASTKANNYGYTF.

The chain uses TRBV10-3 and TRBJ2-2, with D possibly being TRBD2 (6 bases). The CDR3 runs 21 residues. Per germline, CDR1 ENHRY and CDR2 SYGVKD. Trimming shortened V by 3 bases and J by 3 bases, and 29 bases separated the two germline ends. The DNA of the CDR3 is TGTGCCATCAGTGACTCCGGAAGCGGGTTCTTAGGTAGCGGAGACACCGGGGAGCTGTTTTTT. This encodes CAISDSGSGFLGSGDTGELFF.